This entry features one TCR beta chain sequence. The target antigen is unknown. The CDR3 runs 16 residues. CDR1 and CDR2 from the germline V gene are SQVTM and ANQGSEA. V shed 6 bases and J 1 base; nucleotides not matched to a gene: 13. TCRdb keeps only in-frame clones here, not all; method: immunoSEQ multiplex PCR. The sample yields 60,000 to 75,000 clones, roughly nine tenths seen once. This sample was taken from a study of graft-versus-host responses after intestinal transplantation. Whole-study findings and limits: The study found high graft-versus-host to host-versus-graft clonal ratios in allografts of patients with graft-donor T cell macrochimerism.

Graft material was processed, releasing intraepithelial and lamina propria lymphocytes. J is TRBJ2-5 and V is TRBV29-1; 8 nucleotides line up with TRBD1. The sequence was obtained from a human patient who received an intestinal transplant, so some T cells may come from the graft donor. Sequencing used ileum tissue, obtained 357 days after transplant. In DNA, the CDR3 is TGCAGCGTCCATACACCCTTGGACAGGGCCCAAGAGACCCAGTACTTC. Translation gives CSVHTPLDRAQETQYF.